The 16 T cell receptor beta chains given below trace back to one sample, sequenced in a study of response to subunit inactivated influenza vaccine (dated by TCRdb to between 2018 and 2020). Receptor libraries were prepared by RT-PCR. TCRdb records Illumina HiSeq 2500 as the sequencer. TCRdb reprocessed the public reads (quality trimming at Q25 with fastp, clone calling with MiXCR) and kept in-frame beta chains. Every distinct CDR3 protein forms one entry, paired with its most common genes and DNA. The sample table shows 600,000 to 850,000 distinct CDR3 sequences, and around 15% are seen once. The ten largest clones represent 7.6% of the sample. Material: PBMCs from blood, obtained roughly 15 days before vaccination. All receptors derive from a man between 50 and 59 years old who received an inactivated influenza vaccine. Donor details come from another sample of the same person, matched by shared clones.

This chain connects TRBV5-1 to TRBJ2-6; D unclear. V lost 7 bases and J lost 1, with 12 bases in between. CDR1 and CDR2 (germline): SGHRS, YFSETQ. The CDR3 contains 15 residues. The CDR3 reads CASGPLISGANVLTF. In nucleotides, the CDR3 is TGCGCCAGCGGACCATTAATTTCTGGGGCCAACGTCCTGACTTTC.

The chain carries TRBV7-8 and TRBJ2-7; 9 positions match TRBD1. Looked up from germline, CDR1 is SGHVS and CDR2 is FQNEAQ. The CDR3 is 16 amino acids. Germline trimming cut 4 bases from V and 4 bases from J; bases unmatched to any gene: 11. The CDR3 region is CASSWGQGLLGYEQYF. The CDR3 DNA sequence: TGTGCCAGCAGCTGGGGACAGGGTCTACTAGGGTACGAGCAGTACTTC.

This chain connects TRBV7-6 to TRBJ2-1; 7 bases are shared with TRBD2. Germline V gene data show CDR1 as SGHVS and CDR2 as FNYEAQ. The CDR3 runs 19 residues. Trimming removed 2 bases from V and 0 bases from J; junction bases left unmatched: 13. The CDR3 reads CASSLRDSGPPSSYNEQFF. DNA for the CDR3: TGTGCCAGCAGCTTAAGGGATAGCGGGCCACCGAGCTCCTACAATGAGCAGTTCTTC.

CDR3 loop: CSVGPAGGANTEAFF. The CDR3 nucleotides read TGCAGCGTAGGACCAGCAGGTGGGGCAAACACTGAAGCTTTCTTT. The gene calls are TRBV29-1 and TRBJ1-1, with D perhaps TRBD1 (5 bases). Germline V gene lookup returns CDR1 SQVTM and CDR2 ANQGSEA. Trimming removed 6 bases from V and 2 bases from J, with 19 bases in between. This CDR3 has 15 amino acids.

This chain joins TRBV4-1 and TRBJ2-1; 12 positions match TRBD1. Germline assignment: CDR1 MGHRA and CDR2 YSYEKL. V dropped 3 bases and J dropped 6; count of bases not matched to a gene: 3. This CDR3 is 15 amino acids long. The chain's CDR3 is CASSHRDRGLNEQFF. The CDR3 nucleotides read TGCGCCAGCAGCCACCGGGACAGGGGGCTCAATGAGCAGTTCTTC.

A few counts support this clonotype. The chain employs TRBV6-1 and TRBJ2-5, with D hard to call. CDR3 length equals 14 residues. From germline, CDR1 is MNHNS and CDR2 SASEGT. V was clipped by 0 bases and J by 4 bases, with 9 bases between them. Here the CDR3 reads CASSEANSGETQYF. DNA for the CDR3: TGTGCCAGCAGTGAAGCAAACAGTGGAGAGACCCAGTACTTC.

This clonotype came up a few times. The chain couples TRBV27 to TRBJ2-7; tentatively, D is TRBD2 (6 bases). The CDR3 runs to 15 residues. The germline V gene has CDR1 MNHEY and CDR2 SMNVEV (reference sequence). V lost 6 bases and J 5 bases, leaving 20 bases between the germline ends. The CDR3 loop is CASSREYLSIDEQYF. In nucleotides, the CDR3 is TGTGCCAGCAGCCGGGAGTATCTGAGCATCGACGAGCAGTACTTC.

This clonotype has a handful of counts. The gene calls are TRBV7-9 and TRBJ2-1; the match to TRBD2 covers 12 bases. The CDR3 is made up of 16 amino acids. V trimming: 3 bases; J trimming: 4 bases; junction bases outside the gene matches: 4. The germline gives CDR1 SEHNR, CDR2 FQNEAQ (reference sequence). The CDR3 nucleotides are TGTGCCAGCAGCTTTCTAGCGGGGGGGTGGTACAATGAGCAGTTCTTC. It encodes CASSFLAGGWYNEQFF.

V gene TRBV28 combines with J gene TRBJ2-7; D perhaps matches TRBD2 (6 bases). The CDR3 sequence is 16 residues long. V was cut by 6 bases and J by 0 bases, with 18 bases left in between. Germline CDR1 is MDHEN and CDR2 is SYDVKM. The CDR3: CASSLSPRGSSYEQYF. The CDR3 coding sequence is TGTGCCAGCAGCCTGAGCCCCCGGGGGAGCTCCTACGAGCAGTACTTC.

V gene TRBV24-1 combines with J gene TRBJ2-3; unclear D gene. Germline values: CDR1 KGHDR, CDR2 SFDVKD. The CDR3 totals 14 residues. Trimming removed 8 bases at V and 0 bases at J, with 11 bases between. CDR3 nucleotide sequence: TGTGCCACCACTGGCAGAACTAGCACAGATACGCAGTATTTT. Encoded protein: CATTGRTSTDTQYF.

This clonotype has more than one count but fewer than ten. V gene TRBV7-2 combines with J gene TRBJ2-7; TRBD1 is a possible D gene (6 bases). The CDR3 is 12 amino acids. V was clipped by 3 bases and J by 5 bases, with 8 bases between them. Germline V lookup: CDR1 SGHTA, CDR2 FQGNSA. Here the CDR3 DNA reads TGTGCCAGCAGCTTCACAGGGAACGAGCAGTACTTC. This encodes CASSFTGNEQYF.

The chain employs TRBV5-4 and TRBJ1-4, with unresolved D. V was cut by 2 bases and J by 6 bases, with 14 bases left in between. From germline, CDR1 is SGHNT and CDR2 YYREEE (reference sequence). The CDR3 spans 15 residues. The CDR3 DNA reads TGTGCCAGCAGCTTTGAAAGGGCGCTGGATGAAAAACTGTTTTTT. It is translated as CASSFERALDEKLFF. Full variable domain (remainder filled in from reference TRBV5-4 and TRBJ1-4): ETGVTQSPTHLIKTRGQQVTLRCSSQSGHNTVSWYQQALGQGPQFIFQYYREEENGRGNFPPRFSGLQFPNYSSELNVNALELDDSALYLCASSFERALDEKLFFGSGTQLSVL.

There are a few counts of this clonotype. The chain is built from TRBV27 and TRBJ2-5, with TRBD1 matching over 7 bases. CDR3 length: 14 residues. V was pared by 0 bases and J by 4 bases, with 2 bases of the junction left unmatched. Germline lookup yields CDR1 MNHEY and CDR2 SMNVEV (reference sequence). The CDR3 sequence: CASSLSYRGETQYF. DNA for the CDR3: TGTGCCAGCAGTTTATCATACAGGGGAGAGACCCAGTACTTC.

This chain uses TRBV2 with TRBJ2-3, with D possibly being TRBD2 (5 bases). The CDR3 is made up of 14 amino acids. The germline V and J ends were trimmed by 4 bases and 0 bases, with 8 bases remaining between them. Germline-derived CDR1 and CDR2 are SNHLY and FYNNEI. The CDR3: CASSVRASTDTQYF. CDR3 nucleotides: TGTGCCAGCAGTGTGCGGGCTAGCACAGATACGCAGTATTTT.

This chain joins TRBV11-1 and TRBJ2-5, with 10 bases lining up with TRBD2. The CDR3 length is 15 residues. Trimming cost V 4 bases and J 5 bases; bases outside gene matches: 7. The germline V gene has CDR1 SGHAT and CDR2 FQDESV (reference sequence). CDR3 in amino acids: CASSYLTSGVETQYF. In DNA form, the CDR3 reads TGTGCCAGCAGCTATTTAACTAGCGGGGTGGAGACCCAGTACTTC.

This clonotype showed up many times. The chain has TRBV12-3 or TRBV12-4 and TRBJ2-7, with TRBD1 matching over 7 bases. The CDR3 totals 13 residues. J was trimmed by 4 bases and V by 6 bases; bases with no gene match: 6. The CDR3: CASSPTGEYEQYF. CDR3 nucleotide sequence: TGTGCCAGCAGCCCTACAGGGGAGTACGAGCAGTACTTC.